Presented here are 23 T cell receptor beta chains from one specimen sequenced in a study of cytomegalovirus exposure and HLA in healthy donors. The PCR made use of 60 Vbeta and 13 Jbeta primers. Clones were sequenced by immunoSEQ multiplex PCR, and TCRdb holds only the in-frame ones, with some missing. The sample records 150,000 or so clones, more than 60% being singletons. Sequencing used PBMCs. Source of these receptors: a man aged 30 to 39 in good health and CMV-seropositive.

This clone was counted a single time. V usage is TRBV6-1 and J usage is TRBJ1-1; 8 positions agree with TRBD1. Looked up from germline, CDR1 is MNHNS and CDR2 is SASEGT. V was clipped by 4 bases and J by 3 bases; unmatched bases: 7. CDR3 length: 15 amino acids. The chain's CDR3 is CASSGTGRGDTEAFF. The DNA for the CDR3 is TGTGCCAGCAGTGGGACAGGGAGGGGTGACACTGAAGCTTTCTTT.

This chain links TRBV11-2 with TRBJ2-7, with 9 bases matching TRBD1. With V trimmed by 4 bases and J by 5 bases, 15 bases remained unmatched. Germline CDR1 SGHAT, CDR2 FQNNGV. This CDR3 is built from 17 residues. The CDR3, as DNA: TGTGCCAGCAGCTCCCCCCCCACGGGACAGGGACTTCACGAGCAGTACTTC. This gives the protein CASSSPPTGQGLHEQYF.

This rearrangement joins TRBV11-2 to TRBJ2-5; 11 positions match TRBD2. V lost 5 bases and J lost 4; bases outside the gene matches: 3. The CDR3 has 14 amino acids. CDR1 SGHAT and CDR2 FQNNGV come from the germline V gene. The CDR3 sequence is CASSTGLAGETQYF. The CDR3 bases are TGTGCCAGCAGCACCGGACTAGCGGGAGAGACCCAGTACTTC.

The genes are TRBV28 and TRBJ2-1; 8 positions match TRBD2. The CDR3 is made up of 15 amino acids. CDR1 MDHEN and CDR2 SYDVKM come from the germline V gene. Losses at the gene ends were 7 bases for V and 4 bases for J; bases not matched to a gene: 9. CDR3 DNA sequence: TGTGCCAGCACCACCTCGGGACTAGGGTACAATGAGCAGTTCTTC. Its translation: CASTTSGLGYNEQFF.

The chain has TRBV5-4 and TRBJ1-5, with no clear D. The V end was cut by 0 bases, the J end by 4 bases, with 8 bases between. The CDR3 is 14 amino acids. Germline values: CDR1 SGHNT, CDR2 YYREEE (reference sequence). CDR3 sequence reads: CASSLVEANQPQHF. For the CDR3, the DNA is TGTGCCAGCAGCTTGGTGGAGGCTAATCAGCCCCAGCATTTT.

The CDR3 reads CASSLVRDYEQYF. CDR3 coding DNA: TGTGCCAGCAGTTTGGTCCGGGACTACGAGCAGTACTTC. The V and J genes are TRBV28 and TRBJ2-7; weak D call: TRBD2 (5 bases). V gave up 3 bases and J gave up 3 bases, with 9 bases separating them. The germline V gene encodes CDR1 MDHEN and CDR2 SYDVKM. The CDR3 is made up of 13 amino acids.

This clone has a single count. The chain couples TRBV4-2 to TRBJ1-1; 7 bases fit TRBD1. The length of the CDR3 is 17 residues. J lost 0 bases, V lost 1 base, and 8 bases had no gene match. In germline, CDR1 is LGHNA, CDR2 YNFKEQ. In DNA, the CDR3 is TGTGCCAGCAGCCAAGGAGGGGGCAGTATCATGAACACTGAAGCTTTCTTT. It is translated as CASSQGGGSIMNTEAFF.

The table lists this clone with a count of one. The chain recombines TRBV28 with TRBJ2-7; D might be TRBD1 (6 bases). Per germline, CDR1 MDHEN and CDR2 SYDVKM. The CDR3 contains 12 residues. The germline V and J ends were trimmed by 7 bases and 3 bases, with 10 bases remaining between them. DNA for the CDR3: TGTGCCAGCACGGGGACACTCTACGAGCAGTACTTC. Translation gives CASTGTLYEQYF.

The rearrangement joins TRBV6-1 to TRBJ2-3; maybe TRBD2 (5 bases). Germline CDR1 reads MNHNS; CDR2 reads SASEGT. The CDR3 spans 14 residues. V was pared by 4 bases and J by 2 bases, with 10 bases between. Here the CDR3 reads CASSVSATTDTQYF. CDR3 nucleotides: TGTGCCAGCAGTGTTAGCGCAACCACAGATACGCAGTATTTT.

V usage is TRBV6-6 and J usage is TRBJ2-6; D is unclear. Germline V gene data show CDR1 as MNHNY and CDR2 as SVGAGI (reference sequence). Trimming left V 5 bases short and J 0 bases short, with 5 bases between. The CDR3 has 14 amino acids. The CDR3 sequence is CASSDNSGANVLTF. The CDR3 nucleotides read TGTGCCAGCAGTGACAACTCTGGGGCCAACGTCCTGACTTTC.

This clone has just a few counts. The rearrangement uses TRBV19 and TRBJ2-1, with TRBD1 matching 7 bases. The CDR3 runs to 13 residues. With V trimmed by 5 bases and J by 5 bases, 3 bases remained unmatched. Germline-derived CDR1 and CDR2 are LNHDA and SQIVND (reference sequence). The DNA for the CDR3 is TGTGCCAGTAGTGACAGGGTAGACAATGAGCAGTTCTTC. Translation: CASSDRVDNEQFF.

The chain carries TRBV6-5 and TRBJ1-2, with D uncertain. CDR3 size: 16 residues. Germline CDR1 and CDR2: MNHEY and SVGAGI. Trimming took 4 bases from V and 0 from J, leaving 15 bases between them. The CDR3 region has the DNA TGTGCCAGCAGTTCCTACAACAGAAAGACTAACTATGGCTACACCTTC. It translates to CASSSYNRKTNYGYTF.

This clone was seen a few times. The chain is built from TRBV30 and TRBJ1-2; no reliable D call. This CDR3 spans 12 amino acids. In germline, CDR1 is GTSNPN, CDR2 SVGIG (reference sequence). The V end lost 7 bases, the J end lost 5 bases, and 14 bases lay between the germline ends. Written as DNA, the CDR3 is TGTGCCTCCGTGGGAGCTCTTTATGGCTACACCTTC. It is translated as CASVGALYGYTF.

This clone showed up just a few times. V and J are TRBV28 and TRBJ2-2; tentative D call: TRBD1 (5 bases). Trimming took off 8 bases at V and 7 bases at J, with 14 bases between the two ends. CDR1 is MDHEN and CDR2 is SYDVKM in the germline V gene. The CDR3 runs 13 residues. For the CDR3, the DNA is TGTGCCAGCGGGCCCCAGGGTTACGGGGAGCTGTTTTTT. This gives the protein CASGPQGYGELFF.

The chain carries TRBV6-5 and TRBJ2-3; 8 bases line up with TRBD1. V lost 8 bases to trimming and J lost 4 bases; unmatched junction nucleotides: 5. The germline gives CDR1 MNHEY, CDR2 SVGAGI. The CDR3 runs to 13 residues. This CDR3 reads CASRGTGPDTQYF. Written as DNA, the CDR3 is TGTGCCAGCCGTGGGACAGGCCCAGATACGCAGTATTTT.

A few counts support this clone. This chain connects TRBV27 to TRBJ2-5; D possibly corresponds to TRBD2 (5 bases). V shed 4 bases and J shed 5 bases, with 8 bases lying between them. Germline V gives CDR1 MNHEY, CDR2 SMNVEV (reference sequence). This CDR3 has 12 amino acids. CDR3 amino acids: CASSSAEETQYF. CDR3 coding DNA: TGTGCCAGCAGTTCAGCGGAGGAGACCCAGTACTTC.

This chain uses TRBV21-1 with TRBJ2-7; the table's D call TRBD1 went unverified against the DNA. TRBV21-1 is assigned pseudogene status. The CDR3 totals 14 residues. The CDR3 protein is CASSTQGPSYEQYF. In DNA form, the CDR3 reads TGTGCCAGCAGCACACAGGGGCCCTCCTACGAGCAGTACTTC.

The count of this clone is one. Sequence at one end of the junction differs from germline and may be a read error. Here the CDR3 DNA reads TGCGCCAGCAGTGGAGGGAGGACCCAAAATGGGCAGTTCTTC. It specifies CASSGGRTQNGQFF. V is TRBV10-1 and J is TRBJ2-1; D is perhaps TRBD2 (6 bases). The CDR3 is 14 residues long. Germline CDR1 is WNHNN and CDR2 is SYGVQD (reference sequence).

The chain employs TRBV2 and TRBJ1-1; TRBD1 might be the D (6 bases). There are 12 residues in the CDR3. Germline V gene lookup returns CDR1 SNHLY and CDR2 FYNNEI. Deletions cut 6 bases from V and 5 bases from J, with 10 bases between. The CDR3 loop reads CASRGGSTEAFF. The CDR3 DNA sequence: TGTGCCAGCAGAGGGGGTTCGACTGAAGCTTTCTTT.

V gene TRBV19 combines with J gene TRBJ2-1; D gene uncertain. The V end was cut by 7 bases, the J end by 6 bases, with 16 bases between. The CDR3 is made up of 14 amino acids. CDR1 is LNHDA, CDR2 SQIVND, per germline (reference sequence). The CDR3 sequence: CASKVEVGGNEQFF. The CDR3 DNA follows: TGTGCCAGTAAGGTCGAGGTTGGCGGCAATGAGCAGTTCTTC.

The chain is built from TRBV5-1 and TRBJ2-3; D is undetermined. The CDR3 is 15 residues long. CDR1 and CDR2 (germline): SGHRS, YFSETQ. Trimming took off 0 bases at V and 1 base at J, with 9 bases between the two ends. CDR3 DNA sequence: TGCGCCAGCAGCTTGGGACGGGTGGGCACAGATACGCAGTATTTT. Its protein is CASSLGRVGTDTQYF.

The chain couples TRBV5-1 to TRBJ1-4; D might be TRBD1 (6 bases). CDR1 and CDR2 (germline): SGHRS, YFSETQ. This CDR3 has 16 residues. V was cut by 0 bases and J by 8 bases, with 17 bases left in between. CDR3 DNA: TGCGCCAGCAGCTTGGGAGACAGGCAGGATCGCGAAAAACTGTTTTTT. Translating gives CASSLGDRQDREKLFF.

The CDR3 sequence is CAWSVGSPYEQYF. The CDR3 DNA reads TGTGCCTGGAGTGTCGGTAGCCCGTACGAGCAGTACTTC. J is TRBJ2-7 and V is TRBV30; D is unclear. CDR3 size: 13 residues. In germline, CDR1 is GTSNPN, CDR2 SVGIG (reference sequence). V lost 0 bases and J lost 4, with 10 bases in between.